This T cell receptor beta chain was retrieved from a study of naive and memory T cell subsets. General study points: Potentially, T cell activation and differentiation skew this RNA-based measurement.

A UMI-containing oligonucleotide was joined by 3' ligation to the TCR cDNA template. Adult healthy volunteers gave 2.5 ml peripheral blood for whole-blood RNA. This clonotype was counted at least ten times. Its antigen remains unidentified. Amplification of ligated cDNA took four PCR rounds with SP2 and nested alpha and beta constant primers. TCRdb re-analysed the 5' RACE reads in MiXCR, keeping a single row per CDR3 protein. The sample yields 58,000 or so distinct CDR3 sequences, around 8% seen once. This CDR3 comprises 12 residues. This TCR was recovered from a female donor in good health. J is TRBJ1-6 and V is TRBV21-1. TRBV21-1 is annotated as a pseudogene. CDR3 in DNA: TGTGCCAGCAGCAATGCCCATTCACCCCTCCACTTT. This encodes CASSNAHSPLHF.